A single sample gave rise to the 8 T cell receptor beta chains below, sequenced in a study of CD8 T cells in ankylosing spondylitis. General study findings and limits: In ankylosing spondylitis blood, a motif of 7 to 9 highly homologous TCR beta variants appeared characteristic.

These receptors' antigens are unknown. In TCRdb, the 5' RACE reads were re-called with MiXCR into one record per CDR3 protein. The sample comprises fewer than 500,000 distinct CDR3 sequences, 26% of which are singletons, and 0.89% rests with the top ten. The sequenced sample consisted of blood, either unsorted or a sorted T cell fraction (not recorded which). The source of these receptors is a male donor with ankylosing spondylitis.

Only a few counts were recorded for this clonotype. The chain employs TRBV4-2 and TRBJ2-1; tentatively, D is TRBD1 or TRBD2 (10 bases each). This CDR3 is built from 15 residues. V dropped 4 bases and J dropped 7 bases, with 17 bases sitting between them. The germline gives CDR1 LGHNA, CDR2 YNFKEQ. The CDR3 DNA reads TGTGCCAGCAGCCTAGCGGGGGGACAGGGGAATGAGCAGTTCTTC. Protein: CASSLAGGQGNEQFF.

J is TRBJ1-5 and V is TRBV20-1; D gene uncertain. Germline assignment: CDR1 DFQATT and CDR2 SNEGSKA (reference sequence). This CDR3 spans 11 amino acids. The V and J ends lost 3 bases and 6 bases respectively, with 6 bases between them. The DNA for the CDR3 is TGCAGTGCTAGTAGTAGTCAGCCCCAGCATTTT. It encodes CSASSSQPQHF.

The chain links TRBV15 to TRBJ1-2; D might be TRBD1 (5 bases). Germline CDR1 LNHNV, CDR2 YYDKDF (reference sequence). The CDR3 loop spans 13 amino acids. Trimming took off 3 bases at V and 5 bases at J, with 10 bases between the two ends. The CDR3 sequence is CATSRATVYGYTF. The CDR3, as DNA: TGTGCCACCAGCAGGGCGACAGTGTATGGCTACACCTTC.

This chain joins TRBV3-1 and TRBJ2-5; 11 bases align to TRBD2. Germline lookup yields CDR1 LGHDT and CDR2 YNNKEL (reference sequence). Germline trimming cut 1 base from V and 5 bases from J; bases unmatched to any gene: 3. The CDR3 length is 15 residues. CDR3 coding DNA: TGTGCCAGCAGCCAAGGACTAGCGGGATCGGAGACCCAGTACTTC. This gives the protein CASSQGLAGSETQYF.

In its sample, this clonotype was seen a few times. This chain joins TRBV6-2 or TRBV6-3 and TRBJ1-1; D is perhaps TRBD1 (6 bases). The germline V and J ends were trimmed by 2 bases and 3 bases, with 10 bases remaining between them. The CDR3 loop spans 14 amino acids. Germline V gene data show CDR1 as MNHEY and CDR2 as SVGEGT. The CDR3: CASSYGGAYTEAFF. In DNA form, the CDR3 reads TGTGCCAGCAGTTACGGGGGGGCCTACACTGAAGCTTTCTTT.

This clonotype has just a few counts. The chain links TRBV3-1 to TRBJ2-1; 9 bases fit TRBD2. This CDR3 spans 15 amino acids. Trimming cost V 5 bases and J 9 bases; bases outside gene matches: 11. Germline CDR1 is LGHDT and CDR2 is YNNKEL (reference sequence). CDR3 DNA sequence: TGTGCCAGCAGCGTCACCGCGGGAGGGGTCACTGAGCAGTTCTTC. Protein sequence: CASSVTAGGVTEQFF.

This clonotype was recorded a few times. The CDR3 here is CASSKTGRGEEKLFF. DNA for the CDR3: TGTGCCAGCAGCAAGACGGGGAGGGGAGAAGAAAAACTGTTTTTT. The chain carries TRBV12-3 or TRBV12-4 and TRBJ1-4; a weak D match, TRBD1 (5 bases). Trimming took off 6 bases at V and 8 bases at J, with 19 bases between the two ends. This CDR3 is 15 amino acids long.

This clonotype showed up just a few times. This chain connects TRBV5-1 to TRBJ2-5, with 7 bases lining up with TRBD1. Germline V CDR1 and CDR2: SGHRS, YFSETQ. With V trimmed by 2 bases and J by 3 bases, 1 base remained unmatched. There are 13 residues in the CDR3. Here the CDR3 reads CASSFDREETQYF. CDR3 sequence (DNA): TGCGCCAGCAGCTTCGACAGGGAAGAGACCCAGTACTTC.